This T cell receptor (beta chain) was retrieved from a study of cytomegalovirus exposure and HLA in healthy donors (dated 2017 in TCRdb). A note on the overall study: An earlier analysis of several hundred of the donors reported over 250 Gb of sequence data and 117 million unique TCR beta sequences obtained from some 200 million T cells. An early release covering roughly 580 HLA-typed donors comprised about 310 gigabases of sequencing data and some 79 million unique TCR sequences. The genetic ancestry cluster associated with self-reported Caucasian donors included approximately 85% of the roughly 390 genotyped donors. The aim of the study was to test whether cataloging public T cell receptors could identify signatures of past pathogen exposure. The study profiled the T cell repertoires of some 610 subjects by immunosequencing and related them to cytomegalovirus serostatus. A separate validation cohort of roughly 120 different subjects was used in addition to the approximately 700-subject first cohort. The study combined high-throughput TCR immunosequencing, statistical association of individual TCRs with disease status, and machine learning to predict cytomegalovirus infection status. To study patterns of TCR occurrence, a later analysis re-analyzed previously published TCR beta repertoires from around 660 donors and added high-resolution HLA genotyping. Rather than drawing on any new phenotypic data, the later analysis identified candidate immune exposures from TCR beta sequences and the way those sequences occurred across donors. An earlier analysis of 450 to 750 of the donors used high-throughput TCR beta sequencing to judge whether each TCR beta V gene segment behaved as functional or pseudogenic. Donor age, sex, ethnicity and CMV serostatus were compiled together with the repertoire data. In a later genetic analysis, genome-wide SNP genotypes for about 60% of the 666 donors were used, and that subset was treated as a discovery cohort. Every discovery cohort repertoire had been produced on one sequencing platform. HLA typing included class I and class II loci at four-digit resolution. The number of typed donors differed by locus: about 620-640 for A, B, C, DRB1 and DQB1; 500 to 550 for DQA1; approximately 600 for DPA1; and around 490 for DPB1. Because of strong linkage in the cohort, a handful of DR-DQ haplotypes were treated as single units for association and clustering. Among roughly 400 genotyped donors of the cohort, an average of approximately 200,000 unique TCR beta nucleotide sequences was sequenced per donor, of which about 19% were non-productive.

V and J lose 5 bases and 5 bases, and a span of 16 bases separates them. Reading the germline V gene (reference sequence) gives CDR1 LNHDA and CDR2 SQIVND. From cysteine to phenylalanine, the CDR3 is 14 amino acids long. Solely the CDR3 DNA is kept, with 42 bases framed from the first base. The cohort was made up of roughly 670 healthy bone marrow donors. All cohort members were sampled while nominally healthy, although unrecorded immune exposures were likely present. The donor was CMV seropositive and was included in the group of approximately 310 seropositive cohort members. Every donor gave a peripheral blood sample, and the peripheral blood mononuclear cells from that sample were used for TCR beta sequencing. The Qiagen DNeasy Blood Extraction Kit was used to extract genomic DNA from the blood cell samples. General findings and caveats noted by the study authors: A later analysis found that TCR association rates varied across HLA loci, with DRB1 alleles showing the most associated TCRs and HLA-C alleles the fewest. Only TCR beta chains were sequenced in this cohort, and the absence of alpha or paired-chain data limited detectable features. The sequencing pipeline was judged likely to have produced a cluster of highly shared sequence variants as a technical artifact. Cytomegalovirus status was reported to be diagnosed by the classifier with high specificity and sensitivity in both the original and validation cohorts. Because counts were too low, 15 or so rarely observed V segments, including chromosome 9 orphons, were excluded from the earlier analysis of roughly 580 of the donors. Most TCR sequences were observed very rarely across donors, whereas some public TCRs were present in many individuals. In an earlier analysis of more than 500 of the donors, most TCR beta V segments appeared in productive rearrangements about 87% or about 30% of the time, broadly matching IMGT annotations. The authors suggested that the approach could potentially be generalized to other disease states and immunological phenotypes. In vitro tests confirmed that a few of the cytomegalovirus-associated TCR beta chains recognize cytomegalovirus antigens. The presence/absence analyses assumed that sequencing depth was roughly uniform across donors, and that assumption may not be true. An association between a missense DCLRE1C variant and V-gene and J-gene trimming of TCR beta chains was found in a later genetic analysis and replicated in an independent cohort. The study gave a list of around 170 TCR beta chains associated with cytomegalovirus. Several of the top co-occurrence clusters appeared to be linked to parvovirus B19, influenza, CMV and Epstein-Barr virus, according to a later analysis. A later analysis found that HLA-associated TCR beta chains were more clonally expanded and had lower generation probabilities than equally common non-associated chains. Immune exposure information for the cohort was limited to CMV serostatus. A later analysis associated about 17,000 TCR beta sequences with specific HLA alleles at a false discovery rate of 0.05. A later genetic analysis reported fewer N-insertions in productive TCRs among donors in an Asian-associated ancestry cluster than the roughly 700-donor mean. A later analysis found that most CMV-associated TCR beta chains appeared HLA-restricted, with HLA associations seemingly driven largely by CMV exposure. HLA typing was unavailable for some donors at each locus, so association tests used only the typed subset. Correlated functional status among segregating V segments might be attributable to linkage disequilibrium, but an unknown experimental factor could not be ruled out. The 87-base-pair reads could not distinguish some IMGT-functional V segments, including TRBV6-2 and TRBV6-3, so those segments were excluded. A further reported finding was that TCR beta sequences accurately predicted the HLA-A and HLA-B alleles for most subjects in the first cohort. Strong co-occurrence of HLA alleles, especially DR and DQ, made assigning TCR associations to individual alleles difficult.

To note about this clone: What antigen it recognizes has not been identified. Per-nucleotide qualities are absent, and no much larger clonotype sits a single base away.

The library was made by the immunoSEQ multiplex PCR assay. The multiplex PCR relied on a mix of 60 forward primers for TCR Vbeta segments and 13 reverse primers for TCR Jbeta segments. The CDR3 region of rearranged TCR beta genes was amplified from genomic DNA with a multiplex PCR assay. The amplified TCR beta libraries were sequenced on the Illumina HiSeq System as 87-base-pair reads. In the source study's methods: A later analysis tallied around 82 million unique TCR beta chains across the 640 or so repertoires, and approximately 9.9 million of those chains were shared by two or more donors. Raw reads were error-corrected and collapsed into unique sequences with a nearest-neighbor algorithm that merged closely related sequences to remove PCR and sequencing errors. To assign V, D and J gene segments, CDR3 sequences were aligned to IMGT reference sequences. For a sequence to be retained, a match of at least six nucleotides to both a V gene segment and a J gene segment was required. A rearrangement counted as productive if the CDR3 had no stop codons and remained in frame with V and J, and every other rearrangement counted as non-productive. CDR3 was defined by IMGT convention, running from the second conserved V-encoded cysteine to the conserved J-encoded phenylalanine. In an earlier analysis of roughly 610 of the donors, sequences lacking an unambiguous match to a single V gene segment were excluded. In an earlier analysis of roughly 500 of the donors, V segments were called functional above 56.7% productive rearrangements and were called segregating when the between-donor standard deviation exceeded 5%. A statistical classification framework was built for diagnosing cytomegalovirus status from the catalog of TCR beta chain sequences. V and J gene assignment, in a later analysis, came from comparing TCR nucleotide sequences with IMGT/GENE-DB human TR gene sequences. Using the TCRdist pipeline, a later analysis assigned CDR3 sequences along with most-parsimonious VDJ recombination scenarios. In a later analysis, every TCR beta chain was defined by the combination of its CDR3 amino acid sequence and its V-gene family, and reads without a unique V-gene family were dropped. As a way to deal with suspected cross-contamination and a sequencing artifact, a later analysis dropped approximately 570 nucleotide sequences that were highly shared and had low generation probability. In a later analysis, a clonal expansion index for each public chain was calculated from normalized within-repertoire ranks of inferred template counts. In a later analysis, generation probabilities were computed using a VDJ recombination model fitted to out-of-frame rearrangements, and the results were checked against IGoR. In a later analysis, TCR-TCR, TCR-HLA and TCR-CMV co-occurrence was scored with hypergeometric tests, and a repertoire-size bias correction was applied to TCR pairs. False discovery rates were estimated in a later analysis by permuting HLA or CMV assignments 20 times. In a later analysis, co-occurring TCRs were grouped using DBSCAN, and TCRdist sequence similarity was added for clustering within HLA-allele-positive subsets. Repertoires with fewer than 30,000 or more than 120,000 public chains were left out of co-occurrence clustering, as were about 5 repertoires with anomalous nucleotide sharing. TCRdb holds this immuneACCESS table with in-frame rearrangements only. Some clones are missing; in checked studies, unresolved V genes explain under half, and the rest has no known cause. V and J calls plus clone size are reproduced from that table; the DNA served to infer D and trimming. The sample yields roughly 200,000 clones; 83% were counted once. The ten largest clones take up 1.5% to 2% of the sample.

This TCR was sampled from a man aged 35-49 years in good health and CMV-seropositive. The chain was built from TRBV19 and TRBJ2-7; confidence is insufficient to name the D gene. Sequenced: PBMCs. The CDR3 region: CASSPGWAGDEQYF. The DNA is TGTGCCAGTAGTCCCGGTTGGGCCGGCGACGAGCAGTACTTC.